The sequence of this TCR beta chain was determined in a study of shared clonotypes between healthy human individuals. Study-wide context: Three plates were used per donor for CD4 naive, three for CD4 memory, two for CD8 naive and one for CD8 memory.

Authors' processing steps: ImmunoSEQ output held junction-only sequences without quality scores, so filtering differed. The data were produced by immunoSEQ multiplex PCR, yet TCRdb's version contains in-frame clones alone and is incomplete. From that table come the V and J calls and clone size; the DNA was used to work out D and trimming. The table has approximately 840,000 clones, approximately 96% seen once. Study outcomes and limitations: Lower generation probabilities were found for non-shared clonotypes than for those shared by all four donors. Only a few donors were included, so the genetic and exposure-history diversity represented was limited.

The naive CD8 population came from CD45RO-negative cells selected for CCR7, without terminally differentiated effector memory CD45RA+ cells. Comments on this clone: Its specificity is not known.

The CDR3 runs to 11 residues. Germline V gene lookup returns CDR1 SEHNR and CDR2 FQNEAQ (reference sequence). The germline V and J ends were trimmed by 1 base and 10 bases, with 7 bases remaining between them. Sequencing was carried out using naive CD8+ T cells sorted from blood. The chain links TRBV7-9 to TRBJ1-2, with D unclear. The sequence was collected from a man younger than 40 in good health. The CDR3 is CASSLEQIYTF. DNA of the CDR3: TGTGCCAGCAGCTTAGAGCAGATCTACACCTTC. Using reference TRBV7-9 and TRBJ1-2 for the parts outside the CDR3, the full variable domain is DTGVSQNPRHKITKRGQNVTFRCDPISEHNRLYWYRQTLGQGPEFLTYFQNEAQLEKSRLLSDRFSAERPKGSFSTLEIQRTEQGDSAMYLCASSLEQIYTFGSGTRLTVV.